The present T cell receptor beta chain was sequenced within a study of relationships among human T cell subsets (dated by TCRdb to the early 2010s). The study in broad terms: Sequencing was performed on eight distinct blood T cell populations: pan T, CD8 cytotoxic, regulatory, Th1, Th2, naive plus transitional, activated and memory cells.

On this clonotype: Its antigen specificity is not known. Base qualities are not recorded, but no much larger clone differs from it by a single base.

Broad study findings and their caveats: Across the seven subsets, no statistically significant differences turned up in V, D and J usage, CDR3 length, or N-nucleotide additions. The considerable overlap in CDR3s among Th1, Th2 and regulatory T cells was taken as suggesting that cell fate choices are stochastic. The bead-based sorting was unable to rule out the presence of a CD4+CD8+ double-positive population. T cell counts went unrecorded for a couple of pan T samples, which were processed alongside pan B cells. Over 50% of CD8+ cytotoxic sequences were found to belong to clones with over 100 reads, whereas few such clones were observed in the regulatory and Th2 subsets.

The CDR3 numbers 15 residues from cysteine through phenylalanine. Here the CDR3 DNA is all that survives: 45 bases in frame from base 1. Cut back by 3 bases and 7 bases, the V and J ends lie 19 bases apart. The germline V gene supplies CDR1 SGHAT and CDR2 FQNNGV. Preparation of the library involved multiplex PCR. Reads for this sample came from a 454 GS FLX. Semiquantitative ARM-PCR was used to amplify the TCR alpha and beta CDR3 regions from mRNA. In ARM-PCR, tagged nested gene-specific primers were used first, and communal superprimers then performed exponential amplification. Exonuclease was used to remove the nested primers before the first-round PCR products went through the second amplification round. Sequencing of the amplicons was performed on the 454 platform, which allows millions of DNA fragments to be sequenced rapidly without cloning bias. A read was counted as effective if the read could be mapped to both V and J germline segments. Concerning the study's data processing: IRmap was used to assign reads to germline V, D and J segments, and IRmap relies on pyromap, a Smith-Waterman modification adapted to 454 sequencing errors. To filter D-beta assignments, cutoffs were set at the 99th percentile of the alignment scores obtained from simulated random sequences. The amino acids between the conserved V-segment Y[YFLI]C motif and the J-segment [FW]GXGT motif were defined as CDR3. A compound Poisson process model, previously applied to large-scale EST data, was used to estimate repertoire diversity. A cross-contamination detection procedure was applied to argue against sample contamination as the source of shared CDR3s. TCRdb took the public reads, trimmed them with fastp at Q25, ran MiXCR for clone calling and kept in-frame beta chains. Entries that share a CDR3 protein sequence are merged under the most common genes and DNA. These V and J calls rely on TCRdb rather than the paper's analysis. This sample gives over 14,000 distinct CDR3 sequences in total; about 56% of them show up just once. The leading ten clones occupy about a third of the sample.

Miltenyi superparamagnetic beads coated with subset-specific monoclonal antibodies were used for isolation of the T cell subsets. Peripheral blood was used as the source from which all T cell populations were isolated. Ficoll separation of whole blood yielded mononuclear cells, and anti-CD14 microbeads were then used to deplete the monocytes. Isolated cell populations were immediately resuspended in RNAprotect reagent. The pan T sample consisted of CD3+ T cells in general. This clonotype was obtained from a man between 35 and 55 years old in good health. Sequencing was done on a sample of total T cells sorted from blood. The intended sense of this specimen's cell subset or site label: CD3+ T cells in general. In this chain, TRBV11-2 is recombined with TRBJ2-7, with the identity of the D gene unclear. Here is the DNA: TGTGCCAGCAGCTTGGCGCGTGTAGGGTCCTTGGAGCAGTACTTC. This is translated as CASSLARVGSLEQYF.